This TCR beta chain came from a study of patients and donors after allogeneic stem cell transplantation. Germline V gene lookup returns CDR1 DFQATT and CDR2 SNEGSKA (reference sequence). The V gene lost 5 bases and the J gene lost 2 bases, with 13 bases spanning the gap. The CDR3 spans 13 residues. TCRdb analysed the RT-PCR reads with MiXCR anew, one entry per CDR3 protein. This table has about a million distinct CDR3 sequences, 18% appearing once. This chain uses TRBV20-1 with TRBJ2-7, with D perhaps TRBD1 (6 bases). The sequenced sample consisted of blood, either unsorted or a sorted T cell fraction (not recorded which). The receptor comes from a human donor who was either an allogeneic HSCT recipient or a stem cell or donor lymphocyte infusion donor (not recorded which). It is not recorded whose cells these are; they may come from a transplant donor. The CDR3 here is CSALDRSTYEQYF. The DNA of the CDR3 is TGCAGTGCTCTGGACAGATCCACCTACGAGCAGTACTTC.